The 2 T cell receptor beta chains below all came from one sample that was sequenced in a study of human T cells and chemical hapten exposure. Each CDR3 protein gets one entry after TCRdb re-called the RACE reads with MiXCR. The repertoire has some 380,000 distinct CDR3 sequences, approximately 4.4% of them found once; the top ten carry approximately 2.5%. The time point is: patch test 1, 2 weeks after DPC sensitization. Treatment denoted: therapeutic diphenylcyclopropenone sensitization with weekly scalp DPC. The specimen was whole blood, collected in connection with sensitization to the hapten diphenylcyclopropenone (DPC). These receptors were collected from a woman aged 45 to 65 with alopecia areata. Some clones in this sample may be carry-over from other donors' samples.

This clonotype appeared a few times. The chain is built from TRBV6-2 or TRBV6-3 and TRBJ1-5; TRBD1 might be the D (5 bases). V was pared by 4 bases and J by 4 bases, with 14 bases between. The length of the CDR3 is 15 residues. Germline CDR1 and CDR2: MNHEY and SVGEGT. The CDR3 here is CASSSIPGKNQPQHF. The CDR3 region has the DNA TGTGCCAGCAGTTCCATCCCAGGGAAAAATCAGCCCCAGCATTTT.

This clonotype was seen many times. The chain combines TRBV13 with TRBJ2-3; 8 bases line up with TRBD2. The CDR3 spans 14 residues. Trimming removed 1 base from V and 7 bases from J; junction bases left unmatched: 4. The germline CDR1 and CDR2 sequences are PRHDT and FYEKMQ (reference sequence). CDR3 sequence reads: CASSLAGGLYTQYF. CDR3 in DNA: TGTGCCAGCAGCTTAGCGGGGGGGCTATATACGCAGTATTTT. Full variable domain (rest looked up from reference TRBV13 and TRBJ2-3): AAGVIQSPRHLIKEKRETATLKCYPIPRHDTVYWYQQGPGQDPQFLISFYEKMQSDKGSIPDRFSAQQFSDYHSELNMSSLELGDSALYFCASSLAGGLYTQYFGPGTRLTVL.